This record covers a single T cell receptor (beta chain). The antigen is not known. Within the sample, other DNA sequences also encode this same CDR3. Sequencing was performed with immunoSEQ multiplex PCR; in TCRdb, only in-frame clones are kept and a portion is missing. The data contain millions of clones, about 92% of them singletons. The CDR3 spans 13 residues. The ends were cut back, 7 bases at V and 0 bases at J, with 9 bases in the middle. Germline assignment: CDR1 SNHLY and CDR2 FYNNEI. The data derive from a study of shared clonotypes between healthy human individuals. Findings and limits, study-wide: Deeper or shallower sequencing was expected to change how clonotypes are shared among donors.

The chain joins TRBV2 to TRBJ1-1; D is ambiguous. The material sequenced was naive CD4+ T cells sorted from blood. The subset is: CD45RA+ positively selected. The TCR originated in a man between 18 and 35 years old in good health. CDR3 sequence: CASTPGLNTEAFF. The CDR3 nucleotides read TGTGCCAGCACCCCGGGCTTGAACACTGAAGCTTTCTTT.